A single sample gave rise to the 24 T cell receptor beta chains below, sequenced in a study of blood T cell repertoires in COVID-19. Clones were read by immunoSEQ multiplex PCR, and TCRdb kept only the in-frame ones, dropping some. The sample shows more than 200,000 clones, 83% of them seen only once. Sequencing was performed on peripheral blood. Receptor source: a woman aged 40 to 49 with active or convalescent COVID-19.

This clone was detected once. The V call is TRBV7-2, the J call TRBJ1-1; 8 positions match TRBD1. V was clipped by 5 bases and J by 2 bases; unmatched bases: 4. This CDR3 is 14 amino acids long. Germline values: CDR1 SGHTA, CDR2 FQGNSA. CDR3 amino acids: CASSPGQANTEAFF. The CDR3 coding sequence is TGTGCCAGCAGCCCGGGACAGGCTAACACTGAAGCTTTCTTT. Complete variable domain (other parts from reference TRBV7-2 and TRBJ1-1): GAGVSQSPSNKVTEKGKDVELRCDPISGHTALYWYRQSLGQGLEFLIYFQGNSAPDKSGLPSDRFSAERTGGSVSTLTIQRTQQEDSAVYLCASSPGQANTEAFFGQGTRLTVV.

The V and J genes are TRBV6-1 and TRBJ1-2; 7 bases fit TRBD1. This CDR3 comprises 14 residues. The germline V gene has CDR1 MNHNS and CDR2 SASEGT. Trimming removed 2 bases from V and 4 bases from J; junction bases left unmatched: 4. The CDR3 sequence: CASSEYRGPYGYTF. In nucleotides, the CDR3 is TGTGCCAGCAGTGAATATAGGGGGCCCTATGGCTACACCTTC.

This chain links TRBV5-4 with TRBJ1-2, with 7 bases fitting TRBD1. V gave up 1 base and J gave up 4 bases; unmatched junction bases: 4. Germline V gene lookup returns CDR1 SGHNT and CDR2 YYREEE (reference sequence). The CDR3 length is 14 residues. The CDR3 sequence is CASSLPQGVYGYTF. The CDR3 DNA follows: TGTGCCAGCAGCTTGCCGCAGGGGGTCTATGGCTACACCTTC.

This sequence joins TRBV4-2 and TRBJ1-2, with TRBD1 identical over 7 bases. The V segment lost 0 bases and the J segment 3 bases; nucleotides outside the gene matches: 4. In germline, CDR1 is LGHNA, CDR2 YNFKEQ. This CDR3 spans 15 amino acids. The CDR3 DNA follows: TGTGCCAGCAGCCAAGATCACACAGGGGACTATGGCTACACCTTC. The encoded protein is CASSQDHTGDYGYTF.

The chain recombines TRBV6-5 with TRBJ1-2; no reliable D call. V lost 4 bases and J 8 bases, leaving 8 bases between the germline ends. Germline CDR1 reads MNHEY; CDR2 reads SVGAGI. This CDR3 is 11 amino acids long. The CDR3 coding sequence is TGTGCCAGCAGTTTCGGAGAGGGCTACACCTTC. Protein sequence: CASSFGEGYTF.

The chain is built from TRBV19 and TRBJ1-5; D may be TRBD1 (5 bases). Germline V gene lookup returns CDR1 LNHDA and CDR2 SQIVND (reference sequence). The length of the CDR3 is 16 residues. The V gene lost 3 bases and the J gene lost 1 base, with 13 bases spanning the gap. The CDR3 sequence: CASSISRAQSNQPQHF. As DNA, the CDR3 is TGTGCCAGTAGTATTTCCAGGGCCCAAAGCAATCAGCCCCAGCATTTT.

V usage is TRBV24-1 and J usage is TRBJ1-3, with D perhaps matching TRBD1 (6 bases). V lost 2 bases and J lost 7, with 8 bases in between. Germline loops: CDR1 KGHDR, CDR2 SFDVKD. This CDR3 region has 13 residues. In DNA form, the CDR3 reads TGTGCCACCAGTGATTACACAGGGAACACCATATATTTT. It codes for CATSDYTGNTIYF.

The CDR3: CASSFSGPQETQYF. Here the CDR3 DNA reads TGTGCCAGCAGCTTCAGTGGCCCCCAAGAGACCCAGTACTTC. The J gene is TRBJ2-5, the V gene TRBV7-9; D is undetermined. The germline CDR1 and CDR2 sequences are SEHNR and FQNEAQ (reference sequence). The CDR3 has 14 amino acids. Trimming removed 3 bases at V and 1 base at J, with 9 bases between.

This rearrangement joins TRBV19 to TRBJ2-1; 7 bases line up with TRBD2. Looked up from germline, CDR1 is LNHDA and CDR2 is SQIVND (reference sequence). This CDR3 is 14 amino acids long. The ends lost 6 bases at V and 4 bases at J; junction bases unmatched: 6. The chain's CDR3 is CASSLASGYNEQFF. The DNA for the CDR3 is TGTGCCAGTAGCCTAGCTAGCGGATACAATGAGCAGTTCTTC.

The rearrangement links TRBV21-1 to TRBJ1-2; the table's D call, TRBD1, has no DNA check behind it. TRBV21-1 is designated a pseudogene. This CDR3 has 15 residues. The CDR3 spells CASFNRDTRTYGYTF. CDR3 sequence (DNA): TGTGCCAGCTTCAACCGGGACACTCGAACGTATGGCTACACCTTC.

CDR3 sequence (DNA): TGTGCCAGCACTACGACAAGGAATAACTATGGCTACACCTTC. It translates to CASTTTRNNYGYTF. This rearrangement joins TRBV2 to TRBJ1-2, with D unclear. V lost 7 bases, J lost 1 base, and 13 bases lay in between. The CDR3 contains 14 residues. Germline CDR1 SNHLY, CDR2 FYNNEI.

The genes are TRBV28 and TRBJ2-3; D possibly corresponds to TRBD1 (5 bases). The CDR3 is 17 amino acids. Germline values: CDR1 MDHEN, CDR2 SYDVKM. With 5 bases removed from V and 1 base from J, the gap between germline ends came to 19 bases. CDR3 region: CASSPTPVVRGTDTQYF. CDR3 sequence (DNA): TGTGCCAGCAGTCCAACTCCCGTGGTCAGGGGCACAGATACGCAGTATTTT. The full variable domain, rest sourced from reference TRBV28 and TRBJ2-3, is DVKVTQSSRYLVKRTGEKVFLECVQDMDHENMFWYRQDPGLGLRLIYFSYDVKMKEKGDIPEGYSVSREKKERFSLILESASTNQTSMYLCASSPTPVVRGTDTQYFGPGTRLTVL.

Regarding this clone: At the DNA level, this CDR3 is encoded by other sequences in the same sample as well. The chain is built from TRBV4-2 and TRBJ2-5; D gene unclear. CDR1 LGHNA and CDR2 YNFKEQ come from the germline V gene. Trimming left V 1 base short and J 1 base short, with 10 bases between. This CDR3 has 15 residues. The CDR3 protein is CASSQGAGTQETQYF. In DNA form, the CDR3 reads TGTGCCAGCAGCCAAGGGGCCGGCACCCAAGAGACCCAGTACTTC.

In nucleotides, the CDR3 is TGTGCCTGGAGTACTAACTCCTACGAGCAGTACTTC. Protein: CAWSTNSYEQYF. J is TRBJ2-7 and V is TRBV30; D uncertain. The CDR3 loop spans 12 amino acids. The V gene's germline CDR1 is GTSNPN and CDR2 SVGIG (reference sequence). Trimming left V 2 bases short and J 0 bases short, with 5 bases between.

The V call is TRBV29-1, the J call TRBJ2-1; TRBD2 aligns across 7 bases. Germline assignment: CDR1 SQVTM and CDR2 ANQGSEA. This CDR3 spans 13 amino acids. The V and J ends lost 7 bases and 4 bases, in that order; junction bases with no gene match: 7. CDR3 nucleotides: TGCAGCGCACGGGACTATTCATACAATGAGCAGTTCTTC. Translation gives CSARDYSYNEQFF.

This clone has more than one count but fewer than ten. J is TRBJ1-1 and V is TRBV24-1; the D is unclear. V lost 0 bases and J lost 9, with 7 bases in between. The CDR3 covers 12 residues. Per germline, CDR1 KGHDR and CDR2 SFDVKD. CDR3 sequence reads: CATSDLEGQAFF. The CDR3 nucleotides are TGTGCCACCAGTGATTTGGAGGGCCAAGCTTTCTTT.

This chain joins TRBV5-5 and TRBJ1-2; D possibly corresponds to TRBD1 (6 bases). CDR3 size: 11 residues. V was clipped by 3 bases and J by 8 bases, with 8 bases between them. Germline lookup yields CDR1 SGHKS and CDR2 YYEKEE (reference sequence). CDR3 in amino acids: CASSYRDGYTF. The CDR3 coding sequence is TGTGCCAGCAGCTACAGGGACGGCTACACCTTC.

The table lists this clone with a few counts. The chain uses TRBV4-3 and TRBJ2-5; TRBD2 matches 11 bases. The CDR3 consists of 17 residues. With V trimmed by 3 bases and J by 2 bases, 8 bases remained unmatched. The V gene's germline CDR1 is LGHNA and CDR2 YSLEER. The CDR3 is CASSQDLAGGYQETQYF. CDR3 nucleotide sequence: TGCGCCAGCAGCCAGGATCTAGCGGGGGGTTATCAAGAGACCCAGTACTTC.

In its sample, this clone was seen once. A junction end diverges from the germline sequence, so it may reflect a read error. V and J are TRBV12-5 and TRBJ1-2; D remains unclear. The germline CDR1 and CDR2 sequences are LGHNT and FRNRAP. This CDR3 is 13 amino acids long. The CDR3 region is CASEPSSYYGYTF. DNA for the CDR3: TGTGCTAGTGAACCCTCTTCCTACTACGGCTACACCTTC.

The genes are TRBV3-1 (or the pseudogene TRBV3-2) and TRBJ1-2; no clear D gene. V was clipped by 1 base and J by 2 bases, with 5 bases between them. This CDR3 contains 13 residues. CDR1 is LGHDT, CDR2 YNNKEL, per germline (reference sequence). The CDR3 nucleotides read TGTGCCAGCAGCCAAGGCAGGAACTATGGCTACACCTTC. Protein: CASSQGRNYGYTF.

This clone appeared a single time. The chain recombines TRBV14 with TRBJ1-3, with D uncertain. The CDR3 covers 16 residues. The V gene lost 3 bases and the J gene lost 0 bases, with 12 bases spanning the gap. Germline loops: CDR1 SGHDN, CDR2 FVKESK. The DNA of the CDR3 is TGTGCCAGCAGCCACGGAACGGGGTACTCTGGAAACACCATATATTTT. The encoded protein is CASSHGTGYSGNTIYF.

This chain connects TRBV28 to TRBJ1-4; D is uncertain. Germline V lookup: CDR1 MDHEN, CDR2 SYDVKM. The CDR3 runs 14 residues. V lost 6 bases and J lost 0, with 8 bases in between. The CDR3 spells CASSFGTTNEKLFF. For the CDR3, the DNA is TGTGCCAGCAGCTTCGGGACAACTAATGAAAAACTGTTTTTT.

V and J are TRBV25-1 and TRBJ1-1; 8 bases line up with TRBD1. There are 14 residues in the CDR3. CDR1 MGHDK and CDR2 SYGVNS come from the germline V gene. Germline trimming cut 4 bases from V and 4 bases from J; bases unmatched to any gene: 5. The CDR3 DNA follows: TGTGCCAGCAGTGCGACAGGGGTGGCCACTGAAGCTTTCTTT. It specifies CASSATGVATEAFF.

This chain joins TRBV28 and TRBJ1-4, with D unresolved. Trimming pared 4 bases from V and 0 bases from J, leaving 12 bases between. CDR1 is MDHEN and CDR2 is SYDVKM in the germline V gene. CDR3 length: 16 amino acids. CDR3 in amino acids: CASSSPNSATNEKLFF. The CDR3 DNA reads TGTGCCAGCAGTTCCCCTAACAGTGCAACTAATGAAAAACTGTTTTTT.